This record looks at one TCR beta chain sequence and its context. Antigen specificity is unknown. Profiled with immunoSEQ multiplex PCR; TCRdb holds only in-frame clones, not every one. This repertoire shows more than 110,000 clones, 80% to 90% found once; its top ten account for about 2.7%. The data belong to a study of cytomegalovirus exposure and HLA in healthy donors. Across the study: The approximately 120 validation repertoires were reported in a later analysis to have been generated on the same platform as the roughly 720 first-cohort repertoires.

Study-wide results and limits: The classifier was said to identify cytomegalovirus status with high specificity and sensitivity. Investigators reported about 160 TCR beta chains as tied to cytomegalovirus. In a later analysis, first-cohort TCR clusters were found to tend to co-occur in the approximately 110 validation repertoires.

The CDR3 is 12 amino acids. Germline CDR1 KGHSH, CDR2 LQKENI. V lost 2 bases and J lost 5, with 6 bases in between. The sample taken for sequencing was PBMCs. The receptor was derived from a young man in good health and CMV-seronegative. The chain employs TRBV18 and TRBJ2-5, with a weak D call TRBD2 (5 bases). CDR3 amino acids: CASSPGEETQYF. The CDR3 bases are TGTGCCAGCTCACCAGGGGAGGAGACCCAGTACTTC.